The 10 T cell receptor beta chains reported below all come from one sample, sequenced in a study of blood T cell repertoires in COVID-19. This table comes from immunoSEQ multiplex PCR, and its TCRdb copy is limited to in-frame clones, with some not included. Of about 300,000 clones detected, about nine tenths appear once; the ten largest clones hold less than 2%. Sequencing was carried out using peripheral blood. The source is a woman aged 25 to 39 with COVID-19, enrolled during active disease.

This clone was detected only a few times. This chain uses TRBV5-5 with TRBJ1-1; TRBD1 agrees at 8 bases. Trimming removed 2 bases from V and 5 bases from J; junction bases left unmatched: 8. The CDR3 covers 15 residues. Germline CDR1 SGHKS, CDR2 YYEKEE (reference sequence). CDR3 bases: TGTGCCAGCAGCTTTTTTTGGCAGGGGGCGACTGAAGCTTTCTTT. It codes for CASSFFWQGATEAFF.

The chain has TRBV3-1 (or the pseudogene TRBV3-2) and TRBJ1-1, with TRBD1 matching over 7 bases. V was clipped by 1 base and J by 11 bases; unmatched bases: 10. Germline assignment: CDR1 LGHDT and CDR2 YNNKEL (reference sequence). This CDR3 spans 14 amino acids. CDR3 sequence reads: CASSQAVTTGEAFF. The CDR3 DNA sequence: TGTGCCAGCAGCCAAGCGGTTACCACAGGGGAGGCTTTCTTT.

The CDR3 sequence is CASIPVRTASTDTQYF. The CDR3 nucleotides read TGTGCCAGCATCCCCGTGCGGACAGCAAGCACAGATACGCAGTATTTT. The chain recombines TRBV2 with TRBJ2-3, with D possibly being TRBD1 (6 bases). There are 16 residues in the CDR3. The V and J ends lost 7 bases and 0 bases respectively, with 17 bases between them. Looked up from germline, CDR1 is SNHLY and CDR2 is FYNNEI.

J is TRBJ1-6 and V is TRBV5-1; perhaps TRBD1 as D (5 bases). Trimming shortened V by 4 bases and J by 8 bases, and 13 bases separated the two germline ends. CDR1 and CDR2 from the germline V gene are SGHRS and YFSETQ. CDR3 length: 14 residues. For the CDR3, the DNA is TGCGCCAGCAGCGGAGGGGCGCTAGATTCACCCCTCCACTTT. Its translation: CASSGGALDSPLHF.

The chain combines TRBV10-3 with TRBJ2-2, with D possibly matching TRBD1 (5 bases). CDR3 size: 15 residues. The V gene's germline CDR1 is ENHRY and CDR2 SYGVKD. With 4 bases removed from V and 5 bases from J, the gap between germline ends came to 14 bases. CDR3 residues: CAISVGRAPTGELFF. CDR3 DNA: TGTGCCATCAGTGTGGGCAGGGCCCCAACCGGGGAGCTGTTTTTT.

The chain uses TRBV6-5 and TRBJ1-6; no clear D gene. The CDR3 is made up of 13 amino acids. Germline V CDR1 and CDR2: MNHEY, SVGAGI. V was cut by 6 bases and J by 5 bases, with 8 bases left in between. The DNA for the CDR3 is TGTGCCAGCAGCCGGGGAAATAATTCACCCCTCCACTTT. The encoded protein is CASSRGNNSPLHF.

J is TRBJ2-3 and V is TRBV11-2, with D perhaps matching TRBD2 (7 bases). The CDR3 has 15 residues. In germline, CDR1 is SGHAT, CDR2 FQNNGV. V was cut by 1 base and J by 8 bases, with 16 bases left in between. The CDR3 DNA is TGTGCCAGCAGCTTAGTAGGGGGGGCCAGCTCTACGCAGTATTTT. Residues: CASSLVGGASSTQYF.

The chain employs TRBV6-2 or TRBV6-3 and TRBJ2-3, with D perhaps matching TRBD1 (7 bases). The CDR3 has 15 residues. The V gene's germline CDR1 is MNHEY and CDR2 SVGEGT. Trimming cost V 6 bases and J 7 bases, with 20 bases left between them. The CDR3 nucleotides are TGTGCCAGCAGCCGGACAGGCAGGAGGGAGCATACGCAGTATTTT. Encoded protein: CASSRTGRREHTQYF.

A remark on this clone: Distinct nucleotide sequences in the sample also encode this CDR3. The V and J genes are TRBV3-1 (or the pseudogene TRBV3-2) and TRBJ2-5; the D is unclear. The CDR3 is 13 amino acids. V was trimmed by 0 bases and J by 1 base, leaving 3 bases between them. Germline CDR1 is LGHDT and CDR2 is YNNKEL (reference sequence). The CDR3 sequence is CASSQDSQETQYF. CDR3 sequence (DNA): TGTGCCAGCAGCCAAGACAGCCAAGAGACCCAGTACTTC.

The V and J genes are TRBV6-2 or TRBV6-3 and TRBJ1-1, with 9 bases identical to TRBD1. This CDR3 contains 16 residues. V dropped 2 bases and J dropped 3; count of bases not matched to a gene: 7. The germline V gene encodes CDR1 MNHEY and CDR2 SVGEGT. In nucleotides, the CDR3 is TGTGCCAGCAGTTACCACAGGGGGCAGGTCGACACTGAAGCTTTCTTT. Protein product: CASSYHRGQVDTEAFF.